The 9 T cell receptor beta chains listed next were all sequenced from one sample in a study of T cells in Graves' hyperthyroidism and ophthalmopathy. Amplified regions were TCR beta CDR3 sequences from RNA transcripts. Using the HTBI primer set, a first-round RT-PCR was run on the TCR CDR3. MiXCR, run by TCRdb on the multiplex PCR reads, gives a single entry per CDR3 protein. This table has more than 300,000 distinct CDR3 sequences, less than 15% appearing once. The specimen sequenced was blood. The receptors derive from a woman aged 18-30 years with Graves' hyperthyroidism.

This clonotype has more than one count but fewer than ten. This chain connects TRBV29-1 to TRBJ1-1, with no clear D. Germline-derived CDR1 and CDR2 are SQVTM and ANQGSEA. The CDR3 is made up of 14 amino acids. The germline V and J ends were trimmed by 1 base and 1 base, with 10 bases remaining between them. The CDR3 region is CSVEGDPWNTEAFF. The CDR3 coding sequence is TGCAGCGTTGAAGGGGATCCATGGAACACTGAAGCTTTCTTT.

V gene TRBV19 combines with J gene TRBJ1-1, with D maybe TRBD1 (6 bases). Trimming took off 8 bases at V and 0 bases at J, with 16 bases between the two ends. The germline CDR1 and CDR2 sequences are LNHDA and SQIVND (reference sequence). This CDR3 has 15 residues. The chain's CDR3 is CASYPATGLNTEAFF. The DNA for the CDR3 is TGTGCCAGTTACCCCGCGACAGGCCTGAACACTGAAGCTTTCTTT.

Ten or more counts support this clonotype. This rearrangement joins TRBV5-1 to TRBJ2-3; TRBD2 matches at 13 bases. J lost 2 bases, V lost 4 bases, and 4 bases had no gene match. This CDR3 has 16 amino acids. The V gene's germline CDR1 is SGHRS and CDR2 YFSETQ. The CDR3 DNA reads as TGCGCCAGCAGCCCGGGGACTAGCGGGGACACAGATACGCAGTATTTT. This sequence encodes CASSPGTSGDTDTQYF.

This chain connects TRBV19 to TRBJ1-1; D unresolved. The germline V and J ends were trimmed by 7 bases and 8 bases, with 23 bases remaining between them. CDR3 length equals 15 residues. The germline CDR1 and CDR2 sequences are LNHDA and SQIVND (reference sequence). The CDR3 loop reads CASTPTRSGAPEAFF. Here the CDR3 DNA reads TGTGCCAGTACCCCAACCCGGAGCGGAGCCCCAGAAGCTTTCTTT.

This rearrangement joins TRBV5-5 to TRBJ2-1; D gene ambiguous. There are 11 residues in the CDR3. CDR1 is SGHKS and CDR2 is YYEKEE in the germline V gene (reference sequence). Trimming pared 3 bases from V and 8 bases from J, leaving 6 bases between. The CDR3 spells CASSSHYEQFF. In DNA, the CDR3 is TGTGCCAGCAGCTCCCACTATGAGCAGTTCTTC.

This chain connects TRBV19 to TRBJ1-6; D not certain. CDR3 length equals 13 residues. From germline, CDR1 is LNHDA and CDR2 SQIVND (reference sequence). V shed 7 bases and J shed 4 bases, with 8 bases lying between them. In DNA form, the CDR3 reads TGTGCCAGTAAGAAGGAATATAATTCACCCCTCCACTTT. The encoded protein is CASKKEYNSPLHF.

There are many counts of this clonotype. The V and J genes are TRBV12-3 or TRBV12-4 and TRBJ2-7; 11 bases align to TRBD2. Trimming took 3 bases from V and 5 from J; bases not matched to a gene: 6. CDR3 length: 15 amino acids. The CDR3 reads CASSFIAGGLDEQYF. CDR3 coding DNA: TGTGCCAGCAGTTTTATAGCGGGAGGGCTGGACGAGCAGTACTTC.

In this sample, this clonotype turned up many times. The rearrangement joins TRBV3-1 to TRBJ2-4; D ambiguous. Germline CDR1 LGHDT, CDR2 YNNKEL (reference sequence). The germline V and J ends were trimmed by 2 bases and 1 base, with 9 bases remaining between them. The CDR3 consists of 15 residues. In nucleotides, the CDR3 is TGTGCCAGCAGCCAACAGCTTGGTGCCAAAAACATTCAGTACTTC. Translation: CASSQQLGAKNIQYF.

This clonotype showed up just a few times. The CDR3 protein is CATSRGTAGSYEQYF. CDR3 DNA sequence: TGTGCCACCAGCAGAGGAACGGCAGGTTCCTACGAGCAGTACTTC. This sequence joins TRBV15 and TRBJ2-7; D remains ambiguous. This CDR3 is 15 amino acids long. CDR1 is LNHNV, CDR2 YYDKDF, per germline (reference sequence). V lost 1 base and J lost 1, with 11 bases in between.